A selection of T cell receptor beta chains follows, all from one sample in a study of beta chain features in type 1 diabetes. The table came from immunoSEQ multiplex PCR; TCRdb's copy has only in-frame clones and leaves some out. The sample gives around 300,000 clones, 13% to 15% of which show up once; about 6.7% is in the top ten. The specimen sequenced was central memory CD4+ T cells from blood. The receptors were gathered from a man aged 25 to 40 in good health. CDR3s include the opening cysteine and the closing phenylalanine or tryptophan. D genes are given only for firm matches. Size tells how often a clone was seen (once, few, many) or the class of an expanded clone, and some rows leave it out.

v_gene	len	abundance	j_gene	d_gene	CDR3nt	CDR3aa
TRBV6-1	15	few	TRBJ1-5	NA	TGTGCCAGCAGTGAAGCTCAGGGGAGGCATCAGCCCCAGCATTTT	CASSEAQGRHQPQHF
TRBV5-4	16	few	TRBJ2-7	NA	TGTGCCAGCAGCTTGGAATTTGGGCGGGGCGACTACGAGCAGTACTTC	CASSLEFGRGDYEQYF
TRBV7-2	12	NA	TRBJ1-5	NA	TGTGCCAGCACCGTAGATATCGGGCCCCAGCATTTT	CASTVDIGPQHF
TRBV2	16	NA	TRBJ2-2	NA	TGTGCCAGCAGTGAAGCGGGGCAGGTGAACACCGGGGAGCTGTTTTTT	CASSEAGQVNTGELFF
TRBV19	14	few	TRBJ1-5	TRBD1	TGTGCCAGTACCCAGGACAGGGGGCGACAGCCCCAGCATTTT	CASTQDRGRQPQHF
TRBV29-1	14	few	TRBJ2-5	TRBD2	TGCAGCGTTGGCGCGGTTAGCGGGAGAGAGACCCAGTACTTC	CSVGAVSGRETQYF
TRBV19	17	NA	TRBJ1-3	TRBD1	TGTGCCAGTAGGGTCACGGGGACAGGGGGCTTTGGAAACACCATATATTTT	CASRVTGTGGFGNTIYF
TRBV9	15	few	TRBJ2-1	TRBD2	TGTGCCAGCAGCGTGGGACTAGCGAGTAACAATGAGCAGTTCTTC	CASSVGLASNNEQFF
TRBV6-5	14	few	TRBJ1-2	NA	TGTGCCAGCAGTTCCCGACGTATACTCTATGGCTACACCTTC	CASSSRRILYGYTF
TRBV4-1	15	NA	TRBJ2-1	NA	TGCGCCAGCAGCCACACACAGGCCTCCTACAATGAGCAGTTCTTC	CASSHTQASYNEQFF
TRBV7-7	15	NA	TRBJ1-6	TRBD1	TGTGCCAGCTCCCCCGGACAGGGACCAAATTCACCCCTCCACTTT	CASSPGQGPNSPLHF
TRBV7-2	14	once	TRBJ2-7	NA	TGTGCCAGCAGTATAGTGAGGAGCTCCTACGAGCAGTACTTC	CASSIVRSSYEQYF
TRBV6-6	15	few	TRBJ1-6	NA	TGTGCCAGCAGACTCGACAGCTCCTATAATTCACCCCTCCACTTT	CASRLDSSYNSPLHF
TRBV11-3	15	once	TRBJ1-2	NA	TGTGCCAGCACCCCAAGCAAGACAGCCTTCTATGGCTACACCTTC	CASTPSKTAFYGYTF
TRBV25-1	14	few	TRBJ2-1	NA	TGTGCCAGCAGGTCCGGACGGGCATACAATGAGCAGTTCTTC	CASRSGRAYNEQFF
TRBV15	16	many	TRBJ2-3	NA	TGTGCCACCAGCAGAGATCCCCTAGCTGGGACAGATACGCAGTATTTT	CATSRDPLAGTDTQYF
TRBV9	18	NA	TRBJ2-5	NA	TGTGCCAGCAGCGTAGGACCCCTTTCCGGGACGGCGAAAGAGACCCAGTACTTC	CASSVGPLSGTAKETQYF
TRBV7-2	13	NA	TRBJ1-1	NA	TGTGCCAGCAGCCTCGTGTATCGACGTGAAGCTTTCTTT	CASSLVYRREAFF
TRBV4-3	18	few	TRBJ2-3	NA	TGCGCCAGCAGCCAAGATTATCGACCGGCAGGGCGCACAGATACGCAGTATTTT	CASSQDYRPAGRTDTQYF
TRBV7-2	15	few	TRBJ2-1	NA	TGTGCCAGCAGCGGAGGTGAGGCCTCCTACAATGAGCAGTTCTTC	CASSGGEASYNEQFF
TRBV19	14	NA	TRBJ1-1	NA	TGTGCCAGTAGTATAGGGGGGACACCGCCTGAAGCTTTCTTT	CASSIGGTPPEAFF
TRBV14	14	many	TRBJ2-3	NA	TGTGCCAGCAGCCTACGAAAAGCCACAGATACGCAGTATTTT	CASSLRKATDTQYF
TRBV19	14	NA	TRBJ1-2	TRBD1	TGTGCCAGTAGTCCGGGGGACAGGACTGATGGCTACACCTTC	CASSPGDRTDGYTF
TRBV9	15	few	TRBJ1-4	NA	TGTGCCAGCAGCGTAGGGGGGCTGTACAATGAAAAACTGTTTTTT	CASSVGGLYNEKLFF
TRBV5-6	15	NA	TRBJ1-2	TRBD1	TGTGCCAGCAGCTTGGAGGGGACAGGGCGCTATGGCTACACCTTC	CASSLEGTGRYGYTF
TRBV9	15	many	TRBJ2-3	TRBD2	TGTGCCAGCGGTTTCTCAGCGGGGCGGAGAGATACGCAGTATTTT	CASGFSAGRRDTQYF
TRBV23-1	17	NA	TRBJ2-5	NA	TGCGCCAGCAGTCAACCTAACCCAGGGGGGACACGAGAGACCCAGTACTTC	CASSQPNPGGTRETQYF
TRBV6-6	14	NA	TRBJ1-2	TRBD1	TGTGCCAGCAGTTTCGCAGGGGGGAACTATGGCTACACCTTC	CASSFAGGNYGYTF
TRBV2	16	NA	TRBJ1-5	NA	TGTGCCAGCAGTCCCGAGGGAGGGGGGTCTTGGCAGCCCCAGCATTTT	CASSPEGGGSWQPQHF
TRBV6-1	16	few	TRBJ2-1	NA	TGTGCCAGCAGTGAGTACAGCCAAAGCTCCTACAATGAGCAGTTCTTC	CASSEYSQSSYNEQFF
TRBV6-1	13	NA	TRBJ2-1	TRBD1	TGTGCCGCCGCGCAGGGGGCGCACAATGAGCAGTTCTTC	CAAAQGAHNEQFF
TRBV7-2	13	NA	TRBJ2-5	TRBD2	TGTGCCAGCAGCGAAGTGGGGGAGGGGACCCAGTACTTC	CASSEVGEGTQYF
TRBV5-6	15	NA	TRBJ1-2	NA	TGTGCCAGCAGCTTAGACAGGACAGCTAACTATGGCTACACCTTC	CASSLDRTANYGYTF
TRBV6-1	14	few	TRBJ2-3	NA	TGTGCCATCAGTGTGGGGGGAGCCGGAGATACGCAGTATTTT	CAISVGGAGDTQYF
TRBV7-2	13	NA	TRBJ2-5	NA	TGTGCCAGCAGCTCCGGGCGCCGGGAGACCCAGTACTTC	CASSSGRRETQYF